The 18 T cell receptor beta chains reported below all come from one sample, sequenced in a study of blood T cell repertoires in COVID-19. The assay was immunoSEQ multiplex PCR, and TCRdb's table has in-frame clones only and misses some. The data show about 110,000 clones, approximately 90% seen once. The source material was peripheral blood. Receptor source: a human donor in a cohort sampled during active COVID-19.

The chain has TRBV4-1 and TRBJ2-1; no clear D gene. The CDR3 has 14 residues. The germline gives CDR1 MGHRA, CDR2 YSYEKL. The V end lost 8 bases, the J end lost 4 bases, and 15 bases lay between the germline ends. The CDR3: CASGRPTGYNEQFF. The CDR3, as DNA: TGCGCCAGCGGCCGCCCTACTGGTTACAATGAGCAGTTCTTC.

This chain uses TRBV3-1 (or the pseudogene TRBV3-2) with TRBJ1-5; D gene uncertain. V was pared by 2 bases and J by 7 bases, with 12 bases between. This CDR3 is 14 amino acids long. Germline values: CDR1 LGHDT, CDR2 YNNKEL (reference sequence). In nucleotides, the CDR3 is TGTGCCAGCAGCCAACTCCGGGGTAACCAGCCCCAGCATTTT. As protein: CASSQLRGNQPQHF.

V and J are TRBV7-9 and TRBJ2-5; tentative D call: TRBD1 (6 bases). CDR3 length: 15 amino acids. The germline gives CDR1 SEHNR, CDR2 FQNEAQ (reference sequence). Trimming removed 5 bases at V and 0 bases at J, with 13 bases between. CDR3 sequence (DNA): TGTGCCAGCAGCCCCCAGGACAGATACCAAGAGACCCAGTACTTC. Its protein product is CASSPQDRYQETQYF.

The rearrangement joins TRBV10-3 to TRBJ2-7; no reliable D call. V was cut by 5 bases and J by 2 bases, with 10 bases left in between. The CDR3 has 13 residues. In germline, CDR1 is ENHRY, CDR2 SYGVKD. CDR3 sequence reads: CAISPGFPYEQYF. The CDR3 DNA reads as TGTGCCATCAGTCCCGGGTTTCCCTACGAGCAGTACTTC.

V is TRBV29-1 and J is TRBJ2-2; 15 bases fit TRBD2. The V segment lost 6 bases and the J segment 3 bases; nucleotides outside the gene matches: 8. The germline V gene has CDR1 SQVTM and CDR2 ANQGSEA. The CDR3 length is 17 residues. For the CDR3, the DNA is TGCAGCGTCGGGACTAGCGGGGGGTCCACCTACACCGGGGAGCTGTTTTTT. This gives the protein CSVGTSGGSTYTGELFF.

In its sample, this clone was seen a few times. CDR3 in amino acids: CASRRAGGGSYNEQFF. The DNA for the CDR3 is TGCGCCAGCAGGCGGGCGGGAGGGGGATCCTACAATGAGCAGTTCTTC. The V and J genes are TRBV5-1 and TRBJ2-1; 9 bases agree with TRBD2. J was trimmed by 1 base and V by 5 bases; bases with no gene match: 7. From germline, CDR1 is SGHRS and CDR2 YFSETQ. The CDR3 loop spans 16 amino acids.

The J gene is TRBJ2-3, the V gene TRBV5-1; D is uncertain. The V end lost 2 bases, the J end lost 0 bases, and 7 bases lay between the germline ends. The CDR3 length is 14 residues. From germline, CDR1 is SGHRS and CDR2 YFSETQ. Here the CDR3 reads CASSLEHSTDTQYF. The CDR3 DNA is TGCGCCAGCAGCTTAGAGCATAGCACAGATACGCAGTATTTT. Using reference TRBV5-1 and TRBJ2-3 for the parts outside the CDR3, the full variable domain is KAGVTQTPRYLIKTRGQQVTLSCSPISGHRSVSWYQQTPGQGLQFLFEYFSETQRNKGNFPGRFSGRQFSNSRSEMNVSTLELGDSALYLCASSLEHSTDTQYFGPGTRLTVL.

This chain links TRBV7-3 with TRBJ2-3; 12 bases are a match to TRBD1. The CDR3 sequence is 17 residues long. Trimming cost V 1 base and J 5 bases; bases outside gene matches: 7. From germline, CDR1 is SGHTA and CDR2 FQGTGA. CDR3: CASSLRFGTGGKDTQYF. The CDR3 nucleotides are TGTGCCAGCAGCTTAAGGTTCGGGACAGGGGGCAAAGATACGCAGTATTTT.

The chain recombines TRBV2 with TRBJ1-5; no definite D call. The CDR3 length is 16 residues. Germline V lookup: CDR1 SNHLY, CDR2 FYNNEI. V was shortened by 1 base and J by 0 bases, with 10 bases between the two germline ends. The CDR3 coding sequence is TGTGCCAGCAGTGAAGTAGGCGGTTATAGCAATCAGCCCCAGCATTTT. Its translation is CASSEVGGYSNQPQHF.

This chain connects TRBV24-1 to TRBJ2-1; 7 positions match TRBD2. This CDR3 region has 17 residues. The germline V gene encodes CDR1 KGHDR and CDR2 SFDVKD. Germline trimming cut 2 bases from V and 2 bases from J; bases unmatched to any gene: 8. The CDR3 here is CATSDSTSQYTYNEQFF. CDR3 DNA sequence: TGTGCCACCAGTGATTCGACTAGCCAGTATACCTACAATGAGCAGTTCTTC.

The chain employs TRBV5-5 and TRBJ2-7; 9 bases are a match to TRBD1. J gave up 2 bases and V 1 base, and 4 bases lay outside the gene matches. This CDR3 is built from 15 residues. The V gene's germline CDR1 is SGHKS and CDR2 YYEKEE (reference sequence). The CDR3 DNA is TGTGCCAGCAGCTTGACAGGGGGCACAACCTACGAGCAGTACTTC. It is translated as CASSLTGGTTYEQYF.

The chain is built from TRBV9 and TRBJ1-5; 12 nucleotides match TRBD1. This CDR3 spans 16 amino acids. Germline CDR1 reads SGDLS; CDR2 reads YYNGEE. Trimming removed 3 bases from V and 6 bases from J; junction bases left unmatched: 7. The CDR3 coding sequence is TGTGCCAGCAGCGCGGGGACAGGGGGCGCGGGTCAGCCCCAGCATTTT. This encodes CASSAGTGGAGQPQHF.

This clone was counted once. V and J are TRBV11-2 and TRBJ2-3; TRBD2 matches 15 bases. The V segment lost 4 bases and the J segment 3 bases; nucleotides outside the gene matches: 8. The CDR3 loop spans 18 amino acids. The germline V gene encodes CDR1 SGHAT and CDR2 FQNNGV. The CDR3 DNA sequence: TGTGCCAGCAGCTCCGGACTAGCGGGAGGGCCGGGTACAGATACGCAGTATTTT. The encoded protein is CASSSGLAGGPGTDTQYF.

The V and J genes are TRBV5-1 and TRBJ1-2; a weak D match, TRBD1 (5 bases). Germline CDR1 is SGHRS and CDR2 is YFSETQ. CDR3 size: 13 residues. With 0 bases removed from V and 8 bases from J, the gap between germline ends came to 11 bases. Written as DNA, the CDR3 is TGCGCCAGCAGCTTGGACAGAGCAGGGGGCTACACCTTC. Translation: CASSLDRAGGYTF.

The chain employs TRBV11-1 and TRBJ2-7, with 10 nucleotides matching TRBD2. Germline V CDR1 and CDR2: SGHAT, FQDESV (reference sequence). The CDR3 runs to 15 residues. V shed 7 bases and J 2 bases; nucleotides not matched to a gene: 8. The CDR3 region has the DNA TGTGCCAGCACCAAGGGGACTAGCGCAACCTACGAGCAGTACTTC. It yields the protein CASTKGTSATYEQYF.

This chain links TRBV5-4 with TRBJ1-1; 7 bases match TRBD1. Germline V lookup: CDR1 SGHNT, CDR2 YYREEE (reference sequence). Trimming removed 3 bases from V and 5 bases from J; junction bases left unmatched: 10. The CDR3 contains 15 residues. CDR3 in DNA: TGTGCCAGCAGCTCCACCCAGGGGGTAGGAACTGAAGCTTTCTTT. Its protein is CASSSTQGVGTEAFF.

The rearrangement links TRBV3-1 (or the pseudogene TRBV3-2) to TRBJ2-2, with 7 bases that match TRBD2. The V and J ends lost 3 bases and 4 bases, in that order; junction bases with no gene match: 8. The germline V gene encodes CDR1 LGHDT and CDR2 YNNKEL (reference sequence). This CDR3 is built from 16 residues. CDR3 sequence reads: CASSQRSAGVTGELFF. The CDR3 DNA sequence: TGTGCCAGCAGCCAGCGTTCGGCGGGAGTCACCGGGGAGCTGTTTTTT.

V gene TRBV4-3 combines with J gene TRBJ2-5; D remains ambiguous. Germline lookup yields CDR1 LGHNA and CDR2 YSLEER. V was shortened by 0 bases and J by 4 bases, with 9 bases between the two germline ends. The CDR3 spans 14 residues. Here the CDR3 reads CASSQEHPLETQYF. CDR3 sequence (DNA): TGCGCCAGCAGCCAAGAGCACCCACTAGAGACCCAGTACTTC.